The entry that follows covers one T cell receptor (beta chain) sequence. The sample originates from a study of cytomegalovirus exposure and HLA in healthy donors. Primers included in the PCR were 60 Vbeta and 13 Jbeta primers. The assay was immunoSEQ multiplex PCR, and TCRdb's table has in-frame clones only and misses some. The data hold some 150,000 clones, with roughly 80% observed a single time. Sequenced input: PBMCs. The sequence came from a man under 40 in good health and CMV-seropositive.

The CDR3 DNA reads TGTGCCAGCAGTCGCTCAGGGGGCGGTGAAGCTTTCTTT. Amino acids: CASSRSGGGEAFF. The chain is built from TRBV6-5 and TRBJ1-1, with 8 bases fitting TRBD1. The CDR3 is made up of 13 amino acids. CDR1 is MNHEY, CDR2 SVGAGI, per germline. V was clipped by 5 bases and J by 7 bases; unmatched bases: 6.